The following is a TCR beta chain sequence with its context. This sample is drawn from a study of blood T cell repertoires in COVID-19. Overall study context: Acute and convalescent COVID-19 specimens originated in the United States, Italy and Spain. From T cells, B-cell-depleted T cells, or PBMCs came the material, which was cDNA or gDNA.

Recruited during active infection, patients (from Seattle) were subsequently followed longitudinally. This CDR3 has 15 residues. The V gene lost 4 bases and the J gene lost 0 bases, with 10 bases spanning the gap. Germline assignment: CDR1 SGHRS and CDR2 YFSETQ. Original processing methods: Amplification of reference gene primers provided the estimated nucleated cell counts. Here immunoSEQ multiplex PCR was the method, and the copy in TCRdb shows in-frame clones only, minus some. For V, J and clone size, that table is used; D and trimming come from the DNA. This sample yields 200,000 to 250,000 clones, of which approximately 78% are seen a single time; about 4.8% belongs to the top ten.

This TCR came from a woman in her sixties or seventies with COVID-19, enrolled during active disease. The chain employs TRBV5-1 and TRBJ1-4; the D is unclear. Sequencing was performed on peripheral blood. The CDR3 reads CASSLLGATNEKLFF. The CDR3 coding sequence is TGCGCCAGCAGCCTGTTGGGAGCAACTAATGAAAAACTGTTTTTT.